Here is one T cell receptor beta chain with its context. Here immunoSEQ multiplex PCR was the method, and the copy in TCRdb shows in-frame clones only, minus some. There are more than 65,000 clones in the sample; 80% to 90% occur only once, and 4% to 5% lies in the top ten. The record originates from a study of technical replicates of blood from several donors. The CDR3 is made up of 11 amino acids. CDR1 and CDR2 from the germline V gene are SGHTA and FQGNSA. The V end lost 5 bases, the J end lost 8 bases, and 9 bases lay between the germline ends. Source material: PBMCs. This sequence joins TRBV7-2 and TRBJ2-5; D is possibly TRBD1 (6 bases). The source of this sequence is a human donor in good health. Some clones in this sample may be carry-over from other donors' samples. CDR3 nucleotides: TGTGCCAGCAGCCGGACAGATACCCAGTACTTC. Protein: CASSRTDTQYF. Complete variable domain (other parts from reference TRBV7-2 and TRBJ2-5): GAGVSQSPSNKVTEKGKDVELRCDPISGHTALYWYRQSLGQGLEFLIYFQGNSAPDKSGLPSDRFSAERTGGSVSTLTIQRTQQEDSAVYLCASSRTDTQYFGPGTRLLVL.